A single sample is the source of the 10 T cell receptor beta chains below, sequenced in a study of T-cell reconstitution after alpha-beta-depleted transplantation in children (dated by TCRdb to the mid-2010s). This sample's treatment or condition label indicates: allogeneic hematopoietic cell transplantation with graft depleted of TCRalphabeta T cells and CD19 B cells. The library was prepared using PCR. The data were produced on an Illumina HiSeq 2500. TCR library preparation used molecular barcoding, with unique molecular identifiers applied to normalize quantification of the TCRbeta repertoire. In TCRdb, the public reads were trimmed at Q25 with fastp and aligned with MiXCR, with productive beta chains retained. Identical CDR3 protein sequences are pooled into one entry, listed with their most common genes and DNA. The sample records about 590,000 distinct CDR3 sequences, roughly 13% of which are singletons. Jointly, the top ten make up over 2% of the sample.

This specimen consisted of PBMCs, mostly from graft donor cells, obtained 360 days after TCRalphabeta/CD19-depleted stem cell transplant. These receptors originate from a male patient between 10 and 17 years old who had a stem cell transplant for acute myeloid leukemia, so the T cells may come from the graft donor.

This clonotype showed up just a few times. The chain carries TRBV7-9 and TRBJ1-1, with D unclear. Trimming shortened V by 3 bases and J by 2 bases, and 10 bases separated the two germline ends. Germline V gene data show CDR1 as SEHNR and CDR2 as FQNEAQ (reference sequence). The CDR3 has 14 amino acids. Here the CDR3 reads CASSFGQLNTEAFF. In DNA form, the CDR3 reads TGTGCCAGCAGCTTTGGGCAGCTCAACACTGAAGCTTTCTTT.

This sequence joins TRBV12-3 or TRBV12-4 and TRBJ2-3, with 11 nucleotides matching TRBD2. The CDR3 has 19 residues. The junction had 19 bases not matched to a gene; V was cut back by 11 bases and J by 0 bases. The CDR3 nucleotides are TGTGCCTTCAGGATCGGGGGACTAGCGGCCCGATTGAGCACAGATACGCAGTATTTT. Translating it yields CAFRIGGLAARLSTDTQYF.

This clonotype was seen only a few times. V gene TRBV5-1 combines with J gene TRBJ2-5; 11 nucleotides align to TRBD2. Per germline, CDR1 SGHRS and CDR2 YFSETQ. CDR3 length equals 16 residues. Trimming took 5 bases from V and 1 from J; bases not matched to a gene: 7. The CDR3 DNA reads TGCGCCAGCAGTTCTTTTCTAGCGGGAGGCCAAGAGACCCAGTACTTC. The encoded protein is CASSSFLAGGQETQYF.

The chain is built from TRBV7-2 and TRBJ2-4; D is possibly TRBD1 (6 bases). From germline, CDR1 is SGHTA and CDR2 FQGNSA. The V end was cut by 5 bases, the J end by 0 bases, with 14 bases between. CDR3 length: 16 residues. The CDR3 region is CASSTPGELAKNIQYF. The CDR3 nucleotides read TGTGCCAGCAGCACCCCAGGGGAGCTAGCCAAAAACATTCAGTACTTC. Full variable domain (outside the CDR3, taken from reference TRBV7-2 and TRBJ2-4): GAGVSQSPSNKVTEKGKDVELRCDPISGHTALYWYRQSLGQGLEFLIYFQGNSAPDKSGLPSDRFSAERTGGSVSTLTIQRTQQEDSAVYLCASSTPGELAKNIQYFGAGTRLSVL.

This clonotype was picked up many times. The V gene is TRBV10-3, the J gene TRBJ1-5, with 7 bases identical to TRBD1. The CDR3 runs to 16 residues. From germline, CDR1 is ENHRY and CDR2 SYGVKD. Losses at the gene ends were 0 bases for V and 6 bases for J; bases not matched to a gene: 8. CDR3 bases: TGTGCCATCAGTGAGTCTAGACAGGGTCTCATTCAGCCCCAGCATTTT. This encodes CAISESRQGLIQPQHF.

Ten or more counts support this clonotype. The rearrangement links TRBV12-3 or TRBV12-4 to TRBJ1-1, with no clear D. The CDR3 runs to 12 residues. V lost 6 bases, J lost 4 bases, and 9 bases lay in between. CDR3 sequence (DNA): TGTGCCAGCAGGCGTTCGACCACTGAAGCTTTCTTT. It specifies CASRRSTTEAFF.

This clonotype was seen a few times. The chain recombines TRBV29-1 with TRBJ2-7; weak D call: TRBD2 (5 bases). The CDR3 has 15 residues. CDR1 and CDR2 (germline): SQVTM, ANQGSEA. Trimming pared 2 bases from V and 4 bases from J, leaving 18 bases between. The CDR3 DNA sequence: TGCAGCGTTGAATCTCGGGGTCCCCATGGATACGAGCAGTACTTC. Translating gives CSVESRGPHGYEQYF.

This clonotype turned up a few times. The CDR3 DNA reads as TGTGCCAGCAGTTTATCCGACTCGGGCGGGCACTACAATGAGCAGTTCTTC. This encodes CASSLSDSGGHYNEQFF. V and J are TRBV28 and TRBJ2-1; a possible D gene is TRBD2 (5 bases). The CDR3 is made up of 17 amino acids. Trimming pared 1 base from V and 3 bases from J, leaving 16 bases between. Germline CDR1 is MDHEN and CDR2 is SYDVKM.

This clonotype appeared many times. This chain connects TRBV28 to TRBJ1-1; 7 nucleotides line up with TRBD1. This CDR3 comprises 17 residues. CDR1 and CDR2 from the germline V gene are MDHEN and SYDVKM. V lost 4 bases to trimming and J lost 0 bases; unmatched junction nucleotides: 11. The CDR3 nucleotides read TGTGCCAGCAGTTCCGGACAGGCGTACCCGATGAACACTGAAGCTTTCTTT. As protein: CASSSGQAYPMNTEAFF.

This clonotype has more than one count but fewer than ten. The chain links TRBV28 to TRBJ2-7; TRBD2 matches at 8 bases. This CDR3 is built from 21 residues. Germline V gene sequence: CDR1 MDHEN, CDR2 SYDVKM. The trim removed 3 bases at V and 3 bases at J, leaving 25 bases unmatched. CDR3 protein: CASSFPSLNSWGLTSGYEQYF. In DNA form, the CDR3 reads TGTGCCAGCAGTTTCCCTAGCCTTAACTCTTGGGGCTTAACTAGCGGCTACGAGCAGTACTTC.